Listed below are T cell receptor beta chains from one sample, sequenced in a study of blood T cell repertoires in COVID-19. TCRdb's table, derived via immunoSEQ multiplex PCR, lists solely in-frame clones and lacks some. The sample lists 220,000 or so clones, over 75% occurring once. Material for sequencing was PBMCs or T cells enriched from blood (not recorded which). The source of these receptors is an older woman who had recovered from COVID-19. The CDR3 runs from the conserved cysteine through the conserved F or W. A D gene is named only where the DNA matches it firmly. A row's size may be missing; if present it is once, few, many or a size class.

D: .; J: TRBJ2-3; size: .; V: TRBV19; DNA: TGTGCCTCCCGTCTAGGGGCGACAGATACGCAGTATTTT; CDR3: CASRLGATDTQYF
D: TRBD1; J: TRBJ1-1; size: .; V: TRBV5-1; DNA: TGCGCCAGCAGTTCTACAGGGGCTCAAGTGGCTTTCTTT; CDR3: CASSSTGAQVAFF
D: TRBD1; J: TRBJ1-2; size: .; V: TRBV19; DNA: TGTGCCAGTAGACTCGCTCAGGGGGCTGGCTATGGCTACACCTTC; CDR3: CASRLAQGAGYGYTF
D: TRBD2; J: TRBJ2-1; size: .; V: TRBV29-1; DNA: TGCAGCGTTAGGCGGGAGGGCCGAAATGAGCAGTTCTTC; CDR3: CSVRREGRNEQFF
D: .; J: TRBJ2-1; size: .; V: TRBV6-5; DNA: TGTGCCAGCACTTCACAGATCTACAATGAGCAGTTCTTC; CDR3: CASTSQIYNEQFF
D: .; J: TRBJ1-2; size: few; V: TRBV6-5; DNA: TGTGCCAGCACCGGACCGGACTTTTACTATGGCTACACCTTC; CDR3: CASTGPDFYYGYTF
D: TRBD1; J: TRBJ2-7; size: .; V: TRBV19; DNA: TGTGCCAGTAGTCTCAGACAGGGCGACGGCTACGAGCAGTACTTC; CDR3: CASSLRQGDGYEQYF
D: .; J: TRBJ1-1; size: .; V: TRBV6-2/TRBV6-3; DNA: TGTGCCAGCAGTTACACCGCCCAGGGCGGCACTGAAGCTTTCTTT; CDR3: CASSYTAQGGTEAFF
D: TRBD1; J: TRBJ2-2; size: .; V: TRBV6-6; DNA: TGTGCCACCCAGGGGACAGGAAACACCGGGGAGCTGTTTTTT; CDR3: CATQGTGNTGELFF
D: TRBD1; J: TRBJ1-6; size: .; V: TRBV9; DNA: TGTGCCAGCAGCGCCGGACAGGGGGCCTATAATTCACCCCTCCACTTT; CDR3: CASSAGQGAYNSPLHF
D: .; J: TRBJ1-2; size: .; V: TRBV7-3; DNA: TGTGCCAGCAGCTTAAATTCGGGGTCGTCTGGCTACACCTTC; CDR3: CASSLNSGSSGYTF
D: TRBD2; J: TRBJ2-7; size: .; V: TRBV7-6; DNA: TGTGCCAGCAGCTCCCAGATAGCGGGAGGGCACTACGAGCAGTACTTC; CDR3: CASSSQIAGGHYEQYF
D: .; J: TRBJ1-5; size: .; V: TRBV2; DNA: TGTGCCAGCAGTCAGCAGAAGGACTTCAATCAGCCCCAGCATTTT; CDR3: CASSQQKDFNQPQHF
D: .; J: TRBJ2-2; size: .; V: TRBV14; DNA: TGTGCCAGCAGCCAGTCCAGGGGCATCGGGGAGCTGTTTTTT; CDR3: CASSQSRGIGELFF
D: TRBD1; J: TRBJ2-3; size: .; V: TRBV19; DNA: TGTGCCAGTAGTAAGGGGAACAGGGGGATGTCAGATACGCAGTATTTT; CDR3: CASSKGNRGMSDTQYF
D: .; J: TRBJ2-3; size: .; V: TRBV21-1; DNA: TGTGCCAGCAGCAAAAGGTCACAGGGGGGGGATACGCAGTATTTT; CDR3: CASSKRSQGGDTQYF
D: TRBD1; J: TRBJ2-2; size: few; V: TRBV11-3; DNA: TGTGCCAGCAGCTCCCGGACAGGGAACACCGGGGAGCTGTTTTTT; CDR3: CASSSRTGNTGELFF
D: .; J: TRBJ1-5; size: .; V: TRBV7-8; DNA: TGTGCCAGCAGCTTAGAATCAGGGAGCAATCAGCCCCAGCATTTT; CDR3: CASSLESGSNQPQHF
D: TRBD2; J: TRBJ2-3; size: .; V: TRBV29-1; DNA: TGCAGCGTCGCCCGGGGGGGGCTGAGCACAGATACGCAGTATTTT; CDR3: CSVARGGLSTDTQYF
D: TRBD1; J: TRBJ2-5; size: .; V: TRBV7-9; DNA: TGTGCCAGCAGCTCTACGACAGGGAGAGAGACCCAGTACTTC; CDR3: CASSSTTGRETQYF
D: .; J: TRBJ1-1; size: .; V: TRBV9; DNA: TGTGCCAGCAGCGTCGACAGAAAGAACACTGAAGCTTTCTTT; CDR3: CASSVDRKNTEAFF
D: .; J: TRBJ1-2; size: .; V: TRBV2; DNA: TGTGCCAGCAGTACAGGGATAGGCTACACCTTC; CDR3: CASSTGIGYTF
D: TRBD2; J: TRBJ2-5; size: .; V: TRBV27; DNA: TGTGCCAGCAGAGGGGACTACCAAGAGTCCCAGTACTTC; CDR3: CASRGDYQESQYF
D: .; J: TRBJ2-1; size: .; V: TRBV9; DNA: TGTGCCAGCAGCGTAGCAGGGGAAACCTACAATGAGCAGTTCTTC; CDR3: CASSVAGETYNEQFF
D: TRBD1; J: TRBJ2-7; size: .; V: TRBV12-3/TRBV12-4; DNA: TGTGCCAGCAGTGGGACAGGCGGGGAGCAGTACTTC; CDR3: CASSGTGGEQYF
D: .; J: TRBJ2-1; size: few; V: TRBV10-3; DNA: TGTGCCATCAGTGACTTTGGACTGTACAACAATGAGCAGTTCTTC; CDR3: CAISDFGLYNNEQFF
D: .; J: TRBJ1-2; size: .; V: TRBV10-1; DNA: TGCGCCAGCAGTGACGGGGGGCCCAACTATGGCTACACCTTC; CDR3: CASSDGGPNYGYTF
D: .; J: TRBJ1-4; size: .; V: TRBV6-5; DNA: TGTGCCAGCAGTTCACAGGGCGGTAATGAAAAACTGTTTTTT; CDR3: CASSSQGGNEKLFF
D: TRBD2; J: TRBJ2-7; size: .; V: TRBV11-2; DNA: TGTGCCAGCAGCTCGCGACTAGCGGGAGGGTACGAGCAGTACTTC; CDR3: CASSSRLAGGYEQYF
D: TRBD1; J: TRBJ2-7; size: .; V: TRBV2; DNA: TGTGCCGGACAGGGCCAAGACGAGCAGTACTTC; CDR3: CAGQGQDEQYF
D: .; J: TRBJ1-1; size: many; V: TRBV7-9; DNA: TGTGCCAGCAGCCCCACAAGGGCAGGGGACACTGAAGCTTTCTTT; CDR3: CASSPTRAGDTEAFF
D: .; J: TRBJ1-1; size: .; V: TRBV18; DNA: TGTGCCAGCTCACCGACACGGAACACTGAAGCTTTCTTT; CDR3: CASSPTRNTEAFF
D: .; J: TRBJ1-3; size: .; V: TRBV7-2; DNA: TGTGCCAGCAGCTCGATGGCAGGGATTCTGGGAGGAAACACCATATATTTT; CDR3: CASSSMAGILGGNTIYF
D: TRBD2; J: TRBJ2-3; size: .; V: TRBV7-9; DNA: TGTGCCAGCAGCCCAGCGGGGGATACGCAGTATTTT; CDR3: CASSPAGDTQYF
D: .; J: TRBJ2-6; size: once; V: TRBV2; DNA: TGTGCCAGCAGTCAGGAGGCCAACGTCCTGACTTTC; CDR3: CASSQEANVLTF
D: .; J: TRBJ2-4; size: .; V: TRBV10-3; DNA: TGTGCCATCAGTGAGTCGTGGGACACAAACATTCAGTACTTC; CDR3: CAISESWDTNIQYF
D: .; J: TRBJ2-3; size: once; V: TRBV4-1; DNA: TGCGCCAGCAGCCAAGGGCCTAGCACAGATACGCAGTATTTT; CDR3: CASSQGPSTDTQYF
D: TRBD1; J: TRBJ1-2; size: .; V: TRBV19; DNA: TGTGCCAGTAGGGTCAGGACAGGGGATGGCTACACCTTC; CDR3: CASRVRTGDGYTF
D: .; J: TRBJ2-2; size: .; V: TRBV25-1; DNA: TGTGCCAGCAGGCGGGCCGGGTTATCGACCGGGGAGCTGTTTTTT; CDR3: CASRRAGLSTGELFF
D: .; J: TRBJ1-2; size: few; V: TRBV7-2; DNA: TGTGCCAGCAGCTTAGCGCTCAGGGGTGGATTTTATGGCTACACCTTC; CDR3: CASSLALRGGFYGYTF
D: TRBD1; J: TRBJ2-1; size: .; V: TRBV18; DNA: TGTGCCAGCTCTCCCGGGACAGGCGGGGCAATACAGTTCTTC; CDR3: CASSPGTGGAIQFF
D: .; J: TRBJ2-6; size: .; V: TRBV19; DNA: TGTGCCAGTAGTATCAGAGGCTCCGGGGCCAACGTCCTGACTTTC; CDR3: CASSIRGSGANVLTF
D: TRBD1; J: TRBJ2-6; size: .; V: TRBV6-1; DNA: TGTGCCAGCAGTGTATTCACAGGGGCTGGGGCCAACGTCCTGACTTTC; CDR3: CASSVFTGAGANVLTF
D: .; J: TRBJ1-1; size: .; V: TRBV6-5; DNA: TGTGCCAGCAGTTACTGGGGCAGGGAGGCCACTGAAGCTTTCTTT; CDR3: CASSYWGREATEAFF
D: TRBD1; J: TRBJ1-6; size: .; V: TRBV7-2; DNA: TGTGCCAGCATTAACAGGGGGCAGTCACCCCTCCACTTT; CDR3: CASINRGQSPLHF
D: .; J: TRBJ1-5; size: .; V: TRBV19; DNA: TGTGCCAGTAGTATAGTAGATCAGCCCCAGCATTTT; CDR3: CASSIVDQPQHF
D: .; J: TRBJ1-4; size: once; V: TRBV19; DNA: TGTGCCAGTAGTTCGTACATCTTAGGCGGTGAAGGACTGTTTTTT; CDR3: CASSSYILGGEGLFF
D: .; J: TRBJ1-2; size: .; V: TRBV14; DNA: TGTGCCAGCAGCCCCCAGGGGAACTATGGCTACACCTTC; CDR3: CASSPQGNYGYTF
D: .; J: TRBJ1-2; size: .; V: TRBV7-3; DNA: TGTGCCAGCAGCCCTGGCGGGGGGCAAGGCCTCCTAACCTTC; CDR3: CASSPGGGQGLLTF
D: .; J: TRBJ2-1; size: once; V: TRBV4-1; DNA: TGCGCCAGCAGCCAAAACAGCAACAATGAGCAGTTCTTC; CDR3: CASSQNSNNEQFF
D: .; J: TRBJ1-5; size: .; V: TRBV7-2; DNA: TGTGCCAGCAGCTTAGGGAGGGGCGCTCAGCCCCAGCATTTT; CDR3: CASSLGRGAQPQHF
D: .; J: TRBJ2-1; size: .; V: TRBV7-6; DNA: TGTGCCAGCAGCTGGGCCCCCCAGGGGCATGAGCAGTTCTTC; CDR3: CASSWAPQGHEQFF
D: TRBD1; J: TRBJ1-2; size: once; V: TRBV5-1; DNA: TGCGCCAGCAGCTTGGACGGGGACAGGGGGCCTGGCGGCTACACCTTC; CDR3: CASSLDGDRGPGGYTF
D: TRBD1; J: TRBJ1-6; size: .; V: TRBV12-3/TRBV12-4; DNA: TGTGCCAGCACTACAGGGGGCCATTCACCCCTCCACTTT; CDR3: CASTTGGHSPLHF
D: TRBD1; J: TRBJ1-4; size: once; V: TRBV7-9; DNA: TGTGCCAGCAGCCCAATGACAGGGGGGAATGAAAAACTGTTTTTT; CDR3: CASSPMTGGNEKLFF